The 26 T cell receptor beta chains reported below all come from one sample, sequenced in a study of blood T cell repertoires in COVID-19. Method: immunoSEQ multiplex PCR; TCRdb's copy keeps in-frame clones and lacks some. This table holds 270,000 or so clones, 70% to 90% found once. Sequencing input: PBMCs or T cells enriched from blood (not recorded which). The receptors were sampled from a woman between 40 and 50 years old with acute COVID-19.

The genes are TRBV30 and TRBJ2-2, with TRBD2 matching over 15 bases. Germline CDR1 and CDR2: GTSNPN and SVGIG (reference sequence). This CDR3 has 19 amino acids. Trimming at V came to 5 bases and at J to 5 bases, leaving 15 bases not matched to a gene. The CDR3 sequence: CAWSPEGLAGGSGTGELFF. CDR3 sequence (DNA): TGTGCCTGGTCCCCTGAGGGACTAGCGGGAGGTTCCGGGACCGGGGAGCTGTTTTTT.

V gene TRBV9 combines with J gene TRBJ1-3; D is possibly TRBD1 (5 bases). The V and J ends lost 4 bases and 4 bases respectively, with 15 bases between them. Looked up from germline, CDR1 is SGDLS and CDR2 is YYNGEE. This CDR3 contains 15 residues. This CDR3 reads CASSPLGGSGNTIYF. The CDR3 region has the DNA TGTGCCAGCAGCCCCCTGGGGGGGTCGGGAAACACCATATATTTT.

This clone has more than one count but fewer than ten. V is TRBV4-3 and J is TRBJ2-2; TRBD2 agrees at 13 bases. The CDR3 runs to 17 residues. With V trimmed by 2 bases and J by 5 bases, 5 bases remained unmatched. Germline CDR1 is LGHNA and CDR2 is YSLEER. This CDR3 is CASSQRETSGRTGELFF. The CDR3 nucleotides read TGCGCCAGCAGCCAACGTGAGACTAGCGGGAGGACCGGGGAGCTGTTTTTT.

The V and J genes are TRBV5-1 and TRBJ1-2, with TRBD1 matching 7 bases. The CDR3 has 14 residues. Germline CDR1 is SGHRS and CDR2 is YFSETQ. Losses at the gene ends were 0 bases for V and 4 bases for J; bases not matched to a gene: 3. In DNA form, the CDR3 reads TGCGCCAGCAGCTTGGAGACAGGGTTCTATGGCTACACCTTC. Amino acid sequence: CASSLETGFYGYTF.

The chain carries TRBV7-9 and TRBJ2-7, with 12 bases fitting TRBD2. Germline assignment: CDR1 SEHNR and CDR2 FQNEAQ (reference sequence). V dropped 0 bases and J dropped 1; count of bases not matched to a gene: 4. This CDR3 comprises 17 residues. The CDR3 coding sequence is TGTGCCAGCAGCTTAGCCCCGACTAGCGGGAGTTCCTACGAGCAGTACGTC. Its translation is CASSLAPTSGSSYEQYV.

This clone was found once. The gene calls are TRBV23-1 and TRBJ2-7; 12 nucleotides line up with TRBD2. TRBV23-1 is sorted into the ORF group, with uncertain function. Losses at the gene ends were 3 bases for V and 2 bases for J; bases not matched to a gene: 2. This CDR3 is 15 amino acids long. CDR3 sequence: CASSHGLAGTYEQYV. In DNA form, the CDR3 reads TGCGCCAGCAGTCATGGACTAGCGGGGACCTACGAGCAGTACGTC.

The rearrangement links TRBV7-2 to TRBJ2-7; the D gene is possibly TRBD2 (5 bases). The CDR3 is made up of 15 amino acids. CDR1 and CDR2 (germline): SGHTA, FQGNSA. Trimming took 1 base from V and 4 from J, leaving 14 bases between them. As DNA, the CDR3 is TGTGCCAGCAGCTTAGGGTCGGCGGAGGCTTACGAGCAGTACGTC. Protein sequence: CASSLGSAEAYEQYV.

The chain recombines TRBV28 with TRBJ2-7; the D gene is possibly TRBD1 (6 bases). Trimming took 6 bases from V and 4 from J, leaving 16 bases between them. Germline assignment: CDR1 MDHEN and CDR2 SYDVKM. The length of the CDR3 is 14 residues. The CDR3 sequence: CASRTGTNPYEQYV. The CDR3 DNA reads as TGTGCCAGCAGGACCGGGACAAACCCTTACGAGCAGTACGTC.

The J gene is TRBJ2-1, the V gene TRBV18; 13 bases match TRBD2. The CDR3 is 15 residues long. Per germline, CDR1 KGHSH and CDR2 LQKENI. J lost 6 bases, V lost 6 bases, and 5 bases had no gene match. CDR3 nucleotide sequence: TGTGCCAGCTCGCCAACTAGCGGGAGGGGCAATGAGCAGTTCTTC. This gives the protein CASSPTSGRGNEQFF.

This clone has more than one count but fewer than ten. The chain combines TRBV3-1 (or the pseudogene TRBV3-2) with TRBJ1-2, with 8 bases lining up with TRBD1. The V gene end was trimmed by 0 bases and the J gene end by 5 bases; junction bases not matched to a gene: 5. Germline CDR1 is LGHDT and CDR2 is YNNKEL (reference sequence). The CDR3 has 15 amino acids. CDR3 sequence: CASSQDIYRGYGYTF. The CDR3 nucleotides read TGTGCCAGCAGCCAAGATATATACAGGGGGTATGGCTACACCTTC.

The chain is built from TRBV28 and TRBJ2-7; tentative D call: TRBD2 (5 bases). Trimming left V 2 bases short and J 6 bases short, with 11 bases between. This CDR3 is 13 amino acids long. CDR1 and CDR2 from the germline V gene are MDHEN and SYDVKM. The CDR3 is CASSLLGMGEQYF. The DNA of the CDR3 is TGTGCCAGCAGTTTACTCGGGATGGGCGAGCAGTACTTC.

V is TRBV18 and J is TRBJ2-1; the match to TRBD2 covers 11 bases. Trimming cost V 3 bases and J 2 bases; bases outside gene matches: 3. The CDR3 loop spans 16 amino acids. CDR1 and CDR2 (germline): KGHSH, LQKENI. In DNA form, the CDR3 reads TGTGCCAGCTCACCTACGACTAGCGGGACCTACAATGAGCAGTTCTTC. Its translation: CASSPTTSGTYNEQFF.

This chain links TRBV6-5 with TRBJ2-3; possible D gene TRBD1, 6 bases. CDR1 is MNHEY, CDR2 SVGAGI, per germline. Trimming removed 6 bases from V and 2 bases from J, with 12 bases in between. This CDR3 is built from 14 residues. The CDR3 reads CASRPTGPTDTQYF. The CDR3 coding sequence is TGTGCCAGCAGACCGACAGGTCCCACAGATACGCAGTATTTT.

This chain joins TRBV6-1 and TRBJ2-2, with D possibly being TRBD2 (6 bases). Germline loops: CDR1 MNHNS, CDR2 SASEGT. V gave up 4 bases and J gave up 0 bases, with 12 bases separating them. The CDR3 totals 16 residues. DNA for the CDR3: TGTGCCAGCAGTGTCTTTGCGGGGACGAACACCGGGGAGCTGTTTTTT. It yields the protein CASSVFAGTNTGELFF.

The chain has TRBV5-1 and TRBJ2-5; TRBD2 matches at 14 bases. Germline V gene data show CDR1 as SGHRS and CDR2 as YFSETQ. The CDR3 runs to 15 residues. The ends lost 4 bases at V and 4 bases at J; junction bases unmatched: 3. CDR3 protein: CASSAGLAGVETQYF. CDR3 in DNA: TGCGCCAGCAGCGCGGGACTAGCGGGAGTAGAGACCCAGTACTTC.

This clone was observed a single time. V gene TRBV2 combines with J gene TRBJ1-6; D is possibly TRBD1 (5 bases). The germline V and J ends were trimmed by 5 bases and 7 bases, with 9 bases remaining between them. The germline CDR1 and CDR2 sequences are SNHLY and FYNNEI. The CDR3 is made up of 13 amino acids. The CDR3 protein is CASSLRVNSPLHF. The DNA for the CDR3 is TGTGCCAGCAGTCTCAGGGTAAATTCACCCCTCCACTTT.

This clone has just one count. The V gene is TRBV11-2, the J gene TRBJ2-1; tentatively, D is TRBD2 (6 bases). V lost 1 base and J lost 10, with 11 bases in between. The germline V gene encodes CDR1 SGHAT and CDR2 FQNNGV. The CDR3 consists of 13 residues. The CDR3: CASSLVTSTEQFF. In nucleotides, the CDR3 is TGTGCCAGCAGCTTAGTTACTAGCACAGAGCAGTTCTTC.

A single count supports this clone. The chain recombines TRBV13 with TRBJ1-6; maybe TRBD1 (6 bases). There are 15 residues in the CDR3. Trimming cost V 0 bases and J 9 bases, with 12 bases left between them. Germline values: CDR1 PRHDT, CDR2 FYEKMQ (reference sequence). The CDR3 region has the DNA TGTGCCAGCAGCTTAGGAGGGACATTAGGTTCACCCCTCCACTTT. Its translation: CASSLGGTLGSPLHF.

The chain employs TRBV9 and TRBJ1-6, with 11 bases aligning to TRBD1. The length of the CDR3 is 15 residues. Losses at the gene ends were 4 bases for V and 9 bases for J; bases not matched to a gene: 6. Germline CDR1 SGDLS, CDR2 YYNGEE. CDR3 DNA: TGTGCCAGCAGCCCACCGGGACAGGGGGGTTCACCCCTCCACTTT. This codes for CASSPPGQGGSPLHF.

The chain uses TRBV19 and TRBJ1-2; possibly TRBD1 for D (6 bases). The germline V and J ends were trimmed by 3 bases and 8 bases, with 13 bases remaining between them. This CDR3 spans 13 amino acids. Germline CDR1 is LNHDA and CDR2 is SQIVND (reference sequence). Written as DNA, the CDR3 is TGTGCCAGTAGTATTTGGGACATAGGAGGCTACACCTTC. Protein sequence: CASSIWDIGGYTF.

The chain uses TRBV4-3 and TRBJ2-1; D is undetermined. Trimming cost V 0 bases and J 2 bases, with 11 bases left between them. The CDR3 is made up of 16 amino acids. The V gene's germline CDR1 is LGHNA and CDR2 YSLEER. CDR3 sequence: CASSQDLASAYNEQFF. In nucleotides, the CDR3 is TGCGCCAGCAGCCAAGATCTGGCTAGTGCCTACAATGAGCAGTTCTTC.

This clone showed up just once. This chain connects TRBV7-9 to TRBJ2-3; D might be TRBD2 (6 bases). V lost 2 bases to trimming and J lost 6 bases, with 12 bases between them. This CDR3 region has 14 residues. Germline-derived CDR1 and CDR2 are SEHNR and FQNEAQ (reference sequence). The CDR3 protein is CASSLLRGRDTQYF. In DNA form, the CDR3 reads TGTGCCAGCAGCTTATTACGAGGGAGGGATACGCAGTATTTT.

The genes are TRBV7-9 and TRBJ1-2; D is uncertain. Germline V gene sequence: CDR1 SEHNR, CDR2 FQNEAQ (reference sequence). V lost 5 bases, J lost 4 bases, and 14 bases lay in between. The CDR3 sequence is 14 residues long. Written as DNA, the CDR3 is TGTGCCAGCAGCCCCTGGAGCGGCAGCTATGGCTACACCTTC. Translation gives CASSPWSGSYGYTF. Filled out from reference TRBV7-9 and TRBJ1-2, the complete variable domain reads DTGVSQNPRHKITKRGQNVTFRCDPISEHNRLYWYRQTLGQGPEFLTYFQNEAQLEKSRLLSDRFSAERPKGSFSTLEIQRTEQGDSAMYLCASSPWSGSYGYTFGSGTRLTVV.

V usage is TRBV27 and J usage is TRBJ2-4; TRBD2 aligns across 10 bases. V dropped 2 bases and J dropped 5; count of bases not matched to a gene: 12. This CDR3 is 18 amino acids long. Germline V gene data show CDR1 as MNHEY and CDR2 as SMNVEV (reference sequence). The CDR3 DNA sequence: TGTGCCAGCAGTTTAAGGTCTAGCGGGAGTGCTCCGGAAAACATTCAGTACTTC. Translating gives CASSLRSSGSAPENIQYF.

The chain has TRBV5-1 and TRBJ2-7; 11 bases match TRBD2. Losses at the gene ends were 4 bases for V and 3 bases for J; bases not matched to a gene: 6. This CDR3 has 15 residues. Germline loops: CDR1 SGHRS, CDR2 YFSETQ. The CDR3 reads CASSPLAGALYEQYF. The CDR3 DNA reads TGCGCCAGCAGCCCACTAGCGGGAGCCCTCTACGAGCAGTACTTC.

There are a few counts of this clone. The same CDR3 arises from other DNA sequences in this sample as well. The genes are TRBV5-6 and TRBJ1-5; no reliable D call. The V end lost 4 bases, the J end lost 5 bases, and 7 bases lay between the germline ends. The CDR3 extends over 12 amino acids. The germline V gene has CDR1 SGHDT and CDR2 YYEEEE. CDR3 DNA: TGTGCCAGCAGCCTGGTAGATCAGCCCCAGCATTTT. Translating it yields CASSLVDQPQHF. The complete variable domain, with remaining parts taken from reference TRBV5-6 and TRBJ1-5, reads DAGVTQSPTHLIKTRGQQVTLRCSPKSGHDTVSWYQQALGQGPQFIFQYYEEEERQRGNFPDRFSGHQFPNYSSELNVNALLLGDSALYLCASSLVDQPQHFGDGTRLSIL.